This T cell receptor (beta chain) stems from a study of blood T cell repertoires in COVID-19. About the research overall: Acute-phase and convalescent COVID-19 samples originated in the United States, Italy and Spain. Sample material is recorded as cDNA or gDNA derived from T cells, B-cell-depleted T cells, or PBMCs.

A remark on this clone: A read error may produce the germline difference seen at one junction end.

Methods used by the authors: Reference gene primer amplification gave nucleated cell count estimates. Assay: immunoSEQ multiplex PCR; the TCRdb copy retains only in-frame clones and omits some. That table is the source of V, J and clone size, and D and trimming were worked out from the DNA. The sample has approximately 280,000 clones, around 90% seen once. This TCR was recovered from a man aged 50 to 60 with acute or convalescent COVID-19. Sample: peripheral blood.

The CDR3 region has the DNA TGTGCCACCAGCATGGCGTCCGGGAACCGGGAGGACTTC. Its protein is CATSMASGNREDF. V is TRBV15 and J is TRBJ2-7; TRBD2 matches at 7 bases. Germline CDR1 and CDR2: LNHNV and YYDKDF (reference sequence). The CDR3 sequence is 13 residues long.